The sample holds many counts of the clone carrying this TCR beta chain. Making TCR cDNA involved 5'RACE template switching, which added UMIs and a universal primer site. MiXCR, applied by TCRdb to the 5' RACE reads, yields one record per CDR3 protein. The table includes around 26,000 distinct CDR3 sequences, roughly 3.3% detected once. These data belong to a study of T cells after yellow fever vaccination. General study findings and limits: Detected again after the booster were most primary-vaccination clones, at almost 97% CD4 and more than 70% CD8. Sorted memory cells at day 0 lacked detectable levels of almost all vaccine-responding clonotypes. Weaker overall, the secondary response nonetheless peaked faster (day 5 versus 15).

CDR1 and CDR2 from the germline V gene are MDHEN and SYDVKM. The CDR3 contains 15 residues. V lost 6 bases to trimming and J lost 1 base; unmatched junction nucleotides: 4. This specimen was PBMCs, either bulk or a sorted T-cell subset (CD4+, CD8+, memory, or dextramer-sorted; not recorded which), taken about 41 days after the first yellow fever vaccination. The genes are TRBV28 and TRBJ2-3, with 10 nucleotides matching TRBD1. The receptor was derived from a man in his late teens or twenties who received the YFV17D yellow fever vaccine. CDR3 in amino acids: CASSPGTGGTDTQYF. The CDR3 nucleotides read TGTGCCAGCAGCCCCGGGACAGGGGGCACAGATACGCAGTATTTT.